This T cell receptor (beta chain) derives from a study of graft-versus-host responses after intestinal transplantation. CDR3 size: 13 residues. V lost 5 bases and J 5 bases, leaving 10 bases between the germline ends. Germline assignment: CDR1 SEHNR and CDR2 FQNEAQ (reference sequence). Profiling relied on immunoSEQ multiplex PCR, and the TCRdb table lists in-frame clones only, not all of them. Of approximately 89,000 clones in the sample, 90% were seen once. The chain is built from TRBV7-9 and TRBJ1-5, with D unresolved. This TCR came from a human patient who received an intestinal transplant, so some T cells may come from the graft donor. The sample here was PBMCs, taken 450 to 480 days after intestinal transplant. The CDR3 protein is CASSPGLDQPQHF. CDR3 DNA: TGTGCCAGCAGCCCGGGCCTTGATCAGCCCCAGCATTTT.